The sequence of this T cell receptor beta chain was determined in a study of cytomegalovirus exposure and HLA in healthy donors. The CDR3 has 17 residues. The germline gives CDR1 SGHTA, CDR2 FQGNSA. Germline trimming cut 1 base from V and 1 base from J; bases unmatched to any gene: 5. Overall study results and limits: As a later analysis showed, a missense DCLRE1C variant was linked to trimming of TCR beta V- and J-genes. Reports showed the classifier diagnosing cytomegalovirus status with high specificity and sensitivity. Analysis performed later found more than 15,000 TCR beta sequences associated with HLA alleles at 0.05 false discovery rate. Researchers reported that three CMV-associated chains were confirmed in vitro as CMV antigen-specific.

Vbeta (60) and Jbeta (13) primers were used in the PCR. TCRdb's table, derived via immunoSEQ multiplex PCR, lists solely in-frame clones and lacks some. The sample records about 170,000 clones, 80% being singletons. In regard to this clone: Its cognate antigen is unknown.

V is TRBV7-2 and J is TRBJ2-3; 10 bases map to TRBD2. Sequencing was performed on PBMCs. The sequence was collected from a woman aged 50 to 60 in good health and CMV-seropositive. The CDR3 DNA reads TGTGCCAGCAGCTTAGATTTAGCGGGGGGACGCACAGATACGCAGTATTTT. Its protein is CASSLDLAGGRTDTQYF.